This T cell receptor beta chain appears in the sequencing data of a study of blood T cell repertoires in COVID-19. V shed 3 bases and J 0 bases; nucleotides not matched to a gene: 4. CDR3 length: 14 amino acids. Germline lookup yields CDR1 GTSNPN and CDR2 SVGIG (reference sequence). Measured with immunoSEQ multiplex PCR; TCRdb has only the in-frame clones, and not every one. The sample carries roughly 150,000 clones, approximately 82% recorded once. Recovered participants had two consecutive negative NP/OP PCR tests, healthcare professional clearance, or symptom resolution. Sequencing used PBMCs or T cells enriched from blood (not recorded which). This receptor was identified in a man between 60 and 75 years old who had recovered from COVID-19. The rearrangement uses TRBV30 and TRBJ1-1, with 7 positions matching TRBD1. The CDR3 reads CAWRIQGLNTEAFF. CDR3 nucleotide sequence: TGTGCCTGGAGGATACAGGGGCTGAACACTGAAGCTTTCTTT.